The rows below give T cell receptor beta chains drawn from one sample of a study of CD8+CD57+ T cells in acquired aplastic anemia. TCRdb redid the calling of the reads with MiXCR, one entry per CDR3 protein. The repertoire has 200,000 to 250,000 distinct CDR3 sequences, over 55% of them found once; the top ten carry about 60%. Specimen: sorted CD4+, CD8+, or CD8+CD57+ T cells (not recorded which) from PBMCs. The source of these receptors is a human donor with aplastic anemia. The CDR3 runs from the conserved cysteine through the conserved F or W. Some rows have no size entry. The others give once, few or many, or a class for an expanded clone.

CDR3 protein	clone size	V gene	CDR3 length
CASVYGANSPLHF	.	TRBV2	13
CASSLGRTNTEAFF	few	TRBV7-2	14
CSVDPGQGVYEQYF	.	TRBV29-1	14
CATSESGLGEQYF	.	TRBV24-1	13
CASSGSKSGTSYNEQFF	.	TRBV2	17
CASRTGRPGTADGYTF	.	TRBV10-1	16
CASSLTSRGELFF	.	TRBV7-3	13
CSAHLPVNTEAFF	.	TRBV20-1	13
CASSHLETGGRRELFF	.	TRBV7-2	16
CASSQGSSNTEAFF	.	TRBV7-6	14
CSAIRVYEQYF	.	TRBV20-1	11
CSVESDNEQFF	.	TRBV29-1	11
CASSLQGARNSPLHF	.	TRBV11-2	15
CASSLDREGYTF	.	TRBV5-1	12
CASSVASSGYTF	.	TRBV9	12
CASSFYRDTQETQYF	.	TRBV7-6	15
CSARDILTLSSMIF	few	TRBV20-1	14
CASRLRQGENSPLHF	.	TRBV12-3/TRBV12-4	15
CASTYGGSSYEQYF	few	TRBV2	14
CASSVPTGGFYGYTF	.	TRBV6-5	15
CSARRRTGLPNTEAFF	few	TRBV20-1	16
CATSDGVEQYF	.	TRBV24-1	11
CASSISGISGELFF	.	TRBV19	14
CASSPNLPANEKLFF	.	TRBV19	15
CASSHGEQFF	once	TRBV7-9	10
CSVVENHEQFF	.	TRBV29-1	11
CASSPFAGGGETQYF	.	TRBV2	15
CSARDGLGETQYF	many	TRBV20-1	13
CATGTGSYEQYF	.	TRBV10-3	12
CATSARFSTDTQYF	few	TRBV24-1	14
CASIFTLATGIDGYTF	.	TRBV6-6	16
CASSSTGNGYTF	many	TRBV6-6	12
CATSRDSVKQYF	.	TRBV15	12
CASSLQGVGSYEQYF	.	TRBV7-3	15
CASRLGGSSTDTQYF	.	TRBV19	15
CASRPTAGGREQFF	.	TRBV7-8	14
CATSDPLDGYTF	.	TRBV24-1	12
CASSALGADTQYF	.	TRBV7-6	13
CSAQGEGETQYF	few	TRBV20-1	12
CASSQRMLNTEAFF	.	TRBV11-2	14
CASSVQGASGETQYF	few	TRBV9	15
CASSLGEWGGQPQHF	.	TRBV19	15
CAISEHPTGKDTF	.	TRBV10-3	13
CAISETTREQFF	.	TRBV10-3	12